These 3 T cell receptor beta chains originate from one sample sequenced in a study of cytomegalovirus exposure and HLA in healthy donors. The data were produced by immunoSEQ multiplex PCR, yet TCRdb's version contains in-frame clones alone and is incomplete. This table holds about 140,000 clones, approximately 85% found once. The specimen sequenced was PBMCs. These receptors were taken from a woman in her twenties or thirties in good health and CMV-seronegative.

This chain links TRBV2 with TRBJ2-5; 11 bases agree with TRBD1. This CDR3 is built from 15 residues. Trimming at V came to 6 bases and at J to 5 bases, leaving 8 bases not matched to a gene. The germline V gene encodes CDR1 SNHLY and CDR2 FYNNEI. The CDR3 protein is CASSGQGARGETQYF. In DNA, the CDR3 is TGTGCCAGCAGCGGACAGGGGGCGAGAGGCGAGACCCAGTACTTC.

This chain uses TRBV19 with TRBJ2-7, with 9 bases fitting TRBD2. The V and J ends lost 9 bases and 3 bases, in that order; junction bases with no gene match: 12. This CDR3 has 15 residues. CDR1 and CDR2 from the germline V gene are LNHDA and SQIVND (reference sequence). CDR3 in DNA: TGTGCCAGCAAACCAGCGGGGGGCTCTTTCTACGAGCAGTACTTC. Its protein is CASKPAGGSFYEQYF.

V is TRBV5-6 and J is TRBJ2-7; D is perhaps TRBD1 (5 bases). The germline V gene encodes CDR1 SGHDT and CDR2 YYEEEE. Trimming pared 1 base from V and 6 bases from J, leaving 14 bases between. This CDR3 is 14 amino acids long. The CDR3 is CASSLWSGLREQYF. CDR3 coding DNA: TGTGCCAGCAGCTTGTGGTCAGGGCTCCGCGAGCAGTACTTC.